Sequencing of this T cell receptor beta chain was carried out in a study of cytomegalovirus exposure and HLA in healthy donors. The PCR made use of 60 Vbeta and 13 Jbeta primers. Assay: immunoSEQ multiplex PCR; the TCRdb copy retains only in-frame clones and omits some. The sample has fewer than 150,000 clones, 75% to 80% seen once. With 5 bases removed from V and 6 bases from J, the gap between germline ends came to 12 bases. Germline values: CDR1 SQVTM, CDR2 ANQGSEA. This CDR3 region has 12 residues. Study results and limitations: In vitro confirmation showed a few CMV-associated chains to be CMV antigen specific. The authors listed 180 or so TCR beta chains as cytomegalovirus-associated.

For this clone: Its matching antigen is unknown.

The rearrangement uses TRBV29-1 and TRBJ2-3, with D tentatively TRBD1 (5 bases). Material for sequencing was PBMCs. The clonotype originates from a woman in her fifties or sixties in good health and CMV-seronegative. Here the CDR3 reads CSVRQGPDTQYF. CDR3 nucleotides: TGCAGCGTTCGCCAGGGCCCCGATACGCAGTATTTT.